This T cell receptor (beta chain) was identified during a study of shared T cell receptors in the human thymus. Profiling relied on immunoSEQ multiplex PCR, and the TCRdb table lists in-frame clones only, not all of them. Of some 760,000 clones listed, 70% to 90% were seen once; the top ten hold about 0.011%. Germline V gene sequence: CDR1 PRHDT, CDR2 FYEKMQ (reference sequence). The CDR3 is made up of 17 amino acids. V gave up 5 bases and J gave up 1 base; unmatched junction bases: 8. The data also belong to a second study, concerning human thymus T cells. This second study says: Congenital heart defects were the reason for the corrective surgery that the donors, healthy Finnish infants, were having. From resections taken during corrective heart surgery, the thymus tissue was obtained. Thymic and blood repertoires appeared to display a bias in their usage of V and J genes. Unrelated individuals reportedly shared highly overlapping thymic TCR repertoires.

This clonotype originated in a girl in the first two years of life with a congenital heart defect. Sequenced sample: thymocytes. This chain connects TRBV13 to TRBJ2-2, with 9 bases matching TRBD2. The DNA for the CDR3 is TGTGCCAGCAGCCCACCGCGGCGGGGGGGGAACACCGGGGAGCTGTTTTTT. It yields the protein CASSPPRRGGNTGELFF.